This TCR beta chain was recorded in a study of T cell repertoires in cytomegalovirus infection. About the research overall: Through public TCR beta signatures, both CMV infection and matching HLA type were indicated. Study-wide results and limits: People with CMV and the relevant HLA were identified by cumulative public TCR beta family frequency. In two of eight donors, the top clonotype was HLA-C-restricted CMV-specific.

MiXCR was run by TCRdb on the reads, yielding one entry per CDR3 protein. The sample contains 230,000 or so distinct CDR3 sequences, about 18% of which appear only once. V dropped 1 base and J dropped 0 bases, with 13 bases sitting between them. CDR3 size: 17 residues. Germline V gene lookup returns CDR1 ENHRY and CDR2 SYGVKD. Notes on this clonotype: The antigen remains undetermined.

The sequence was collected from a human donor in good health (CMV status not recorded). Some clones in this sample may be carry-over from other donors' samples. This chain uses TRBV10-3 with TRBJ1-3; no firm D call. The sequencing input was CD8+ T cells from PBMCs. The CDR3 region has the DNA TGTGCCATCAGTGAGTACGTCTCACCTAGCTCTGGAAACACCATATATTTT. This gives the protein CAISEYVSPSSGNTIYF.